In its sample, the clone carrying this T cell receptor (beta chain) was seen many times. Primers used in a second PCR of about 6 to 12 cycles were a sample-barcoded 5' primer and a J-beta primer mix. Each cDNA molecule was tagged by a template-switch adaptor that had 12 random nucleotides. TCRdb re-derived calls from the 5' RACE reads in MiXCR, one entry per CDR3 protein. The sample includes fewer than 2 million distinct CDR3 sequences, 39% seen only once; the top ten take under 30%. V lost 6 bases and J lost 4, with 10 bases in between. CDR1 MNHNY and CDR2 SVGAGI come from the germline V gene (reference sequence). The CDR3 is 12 residues long. The sample comes from a study of blood T cells in healthy people across ages.

The receptor was derived from a human donor in good health. The sequencing input was blood. The chain employs TRBV6-6 and TRBJ2-7, with D tentatively TRBD1 (6 bases). CDR3 nucleotides: TGTGCCAGCAGCATGGACAGTTACGAGCAGTACTTC. Protein: CASSMDSYEQYF.